This record concerns one TCR beta chain sequence. Its antigen is not identified. The trim removed 3 bases at V and 3 bases at J, leaving 6 bases unmatched. This CDR3 is built from 15 residues. Germline CDR1 reads LNHDA; CDR2 reads SQIVND (reference sequence). The PCR employed 60 Vbeta primers together with 13 Jbeta primers. Sequencing was performed with immunoSEQ multiplex PCR; in TCRdb, only in-frame clones are kept and a portion is missing. This table has around 150,000 clones, 60% to 80% appearing once. This sample was included in a study of cytomegalovirus exposure and HLA in healthy donors. Study-wide findings and caveats: Later work found most CMV-associated TCR beta chains apparently HLA-restricted. Reportedly, TCR beta sequences accurately predicted HLA-A and HLA-B alleles in most subjects. A later analysis reportedly found fewer N-insertions in an Asian-associated ancestry cluster than the roughly 670-donor mean.

The sequenced sample was PBMCs. The gene calls are TRBV19 and TRBJ1-2; 8 bases align to TRBD1. The clonotype comes from a man aged 30 to 45 in good health and CMV-seronegative. The CDR3 sequence: CASSIYPGQDYGYTF. The CDR3 nucleotides read TGTGCCAGTAGTATTTACCCGGGACAGGACTATGGCTACACCTTC.